These T cell receptor beta chains were read from a single sample in a study of T cell responses to AZD1222 COVID-19 vaccine. Only in-frame clones appear in the TCRdb table, and some are missing; sequencing was by immunoSEQ multiplex PCR. Of about 110,000 clones in the sample, about 93% were seen once. The sequenced sample was peripheral blood, obtained 28 days after the second AZD1222 dose. These receptors all come from an adult who received the AZD1222 COVID-19 vaccine. Each CDR3 is given with its conserved first and last residue. Not every row has a clone size; where given, it reads once, few, many or a size class.

clone_size j_call v_call cdr3_aa
. TRBJ2-6 TRBV5-4 CASSLAVANSGANVLTF
. TRBJ1-2 TRBV4-3 CASSQGVRQPSYTF
. TRBJ1-6 TRBV6-2/TRBV6-3 CASSYPDRILSPLHF
. TRBJ1-2 TRBV7-2 CASSRRTGRDYGYTF
. TRBJ1-2 TRBV19 CASSISQTNYGYTF
. TRBJ1-5 TRBV6-1 CASSETGQGNQPQHF
. TRBJ1-1 TRBV14 CASSLGVGTEAFF
. TRBJ2-2 TRBV10-1 CASRGGTANTGELFF
. TRBJ1-5 TRBV24-1 CATSQDGPNQPQHF
. TRBJ1-4 TRBV21-1 CASIEQTDCSCATNEKLFF
. TRBJ2-2 TRBV5-1 CASSLGKGIANTGELFF
. TRBJ1-1 TRBV27 CASSLRFRAEAFF
. TRBJ2-6 TRBV29-1 CSVAPRQGNAGANVLTF
. TRBJ1-6 TRBV11-2 CASSLPGQWPLHF
. TRBJ2-4 TRBV19 CASTPAGADAAYF
. TRBJ2-2 TRBV5-4 CASSLALSNTGELFF
. TRBJ2-7 TRBV6-1 CASSEPGRPPYEQYF
. TRBJ2-1 TRBV6-4 CASSDSRGGQTYNEQFF
. TRBJ2-7 TRBV13 CASSHTPSSGTSAYEQYF
. TRBJ1-1 TRBV5-1 CASSLKQGNTEAFF
. TRBJ1-5 TRBV28 CASRFPGAPYQPQHF
. TRBJ2-2 TRBV30 CAWSGDRNTGELFF
. TRBJ2-3 TRBV6-6 CASSYSFRESTDTQYF
. TRBJ2-7 TRBV23-1 CAGKGYSPGIIYEQYF
few TRBJ2-3 TRBV3-1/TRBV3-2 CASSQATSGITDTQYF
. TRBJ1-1 TRBV28 CASRDSLNTEAFF
. TRBJ2-5 TRBV7-2 CASSLRVRETQYF
. TRBJ1-2 TRBV5-5 CASSPGTGIYGYTF
. TRBJ1-2 TRBV19 CASRQGTNYGYTF
. TRBJ1-5 TRBV6-5 CASSYGVPNSNQPQHF
. TRBJ2-1 TRBV5-1 CASSLDGGPADEQFF
. TRBJ1-1 TRBV6-1 CASSDGGQFEAFF
few TRBJ1-1 TRBV7-6 CASSLLTRRRSRGTEAFF
. TRBJ2-5 TRBV13 CASYHSGAGAGQETQYF
. TRBJ1-4 TRBV15 CATSGDGRRRHEKLFF
. TRBJ2-5 TRBV5-1 CASSFGGEIRETQYF
. TRBJ1-4 TRBV29-1 CSVRQGATNEKLFF
once TRBJ2-3 TRBV19 CASSIDRASTDTQYF
. TRBJ1-3 TRBV9 CASGSGGNTIYF
. TRBJ2-1 TRBV3-1/TRBV3-2 CASSHGTGAFNEQFF
. TRBJ1-1 TRBV13 CASSAGRGEAFF
. TRBJ1-6 TRBV29-1 CSVTTGARGSPLHF
. TRBJ2-1 TRBV9 CASSVAQGWNEQFF
. TRBJ2-1 TRBV4-1 CATRGASGGGYNEQFF
. TRBJ1-1 TRBV5-1 CASSASQGPEAFF
. TRBJ1-2 TRBV7-8 CASGGGGYTF
few TRBJ1-1 TRBV28 CASSAYGQGNTEAFF
. TRBJ2-6 TRBV28 CASTPEGLDSGANVLTF